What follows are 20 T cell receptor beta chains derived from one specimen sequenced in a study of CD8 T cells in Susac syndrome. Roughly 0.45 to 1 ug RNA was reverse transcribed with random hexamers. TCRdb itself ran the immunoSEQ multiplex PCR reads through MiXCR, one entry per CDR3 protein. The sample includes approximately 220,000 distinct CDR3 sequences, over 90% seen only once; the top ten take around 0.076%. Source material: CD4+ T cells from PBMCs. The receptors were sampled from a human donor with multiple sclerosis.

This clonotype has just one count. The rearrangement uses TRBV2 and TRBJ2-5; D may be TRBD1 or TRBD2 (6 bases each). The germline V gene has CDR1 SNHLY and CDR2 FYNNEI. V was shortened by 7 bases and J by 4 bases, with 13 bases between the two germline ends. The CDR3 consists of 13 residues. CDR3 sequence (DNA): TGTGCCAGCAACATGGGGGGCGCAGAGACCCAGTACTTC. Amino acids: CASNMGGAETQYF.

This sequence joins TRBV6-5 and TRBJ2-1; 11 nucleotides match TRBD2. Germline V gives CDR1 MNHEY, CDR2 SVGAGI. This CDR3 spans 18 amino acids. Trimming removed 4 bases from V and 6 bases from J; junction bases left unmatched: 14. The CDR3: CASSLYSGGALLFNEQFF. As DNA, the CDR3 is TGTGCCAGCAGTTTATATAGCGGGGGGGCCCTACTCTTCAATGAGCAGTTCTTC.

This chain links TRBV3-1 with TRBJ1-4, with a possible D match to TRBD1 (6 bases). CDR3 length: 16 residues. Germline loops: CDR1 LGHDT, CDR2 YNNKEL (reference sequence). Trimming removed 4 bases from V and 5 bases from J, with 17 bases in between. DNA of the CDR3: TGTGCCAGCAGCCGGACGTATGGACAGCCAAATGAAAAACTGTTTTTT. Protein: CASSRTYGQPNEKLFF.

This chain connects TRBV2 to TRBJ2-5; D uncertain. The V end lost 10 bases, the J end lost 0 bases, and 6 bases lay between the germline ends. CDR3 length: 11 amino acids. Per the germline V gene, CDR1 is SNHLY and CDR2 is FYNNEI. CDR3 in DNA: TGTGCCACCAAGTACCAAGAGACCCAGTACTTC. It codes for CATKYQETQYF.

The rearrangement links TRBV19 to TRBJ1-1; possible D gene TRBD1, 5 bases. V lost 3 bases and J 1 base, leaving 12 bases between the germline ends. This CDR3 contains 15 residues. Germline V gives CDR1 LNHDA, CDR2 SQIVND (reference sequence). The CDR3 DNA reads TGTGCCAGTAGTATGAGTGCAGGGTGGAACACTGAAGCTTTCTTT. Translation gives CASSMSAGWNTEAFF.

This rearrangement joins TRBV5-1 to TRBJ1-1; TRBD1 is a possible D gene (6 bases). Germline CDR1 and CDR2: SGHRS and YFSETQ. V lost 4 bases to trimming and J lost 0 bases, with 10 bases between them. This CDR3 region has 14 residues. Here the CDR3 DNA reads TGCGCCAGCAGCGACGGGACATTGAACACTGAAGCTTTCTTT. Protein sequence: CASSDGTLNTEAFF.

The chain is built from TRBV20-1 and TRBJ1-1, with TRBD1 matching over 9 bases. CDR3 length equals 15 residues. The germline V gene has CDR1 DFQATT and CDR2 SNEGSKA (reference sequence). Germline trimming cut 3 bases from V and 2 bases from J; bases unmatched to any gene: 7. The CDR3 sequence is CSASPSGQGNTEAFF. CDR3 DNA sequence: TGCAGTGCTAGTCCCTCGGGACAGGGAAACACTGAAGCTTTCTTT.

CDR3 in DNA: TGCAGTGCTAGAGGGCGGGGTAATGAAAAACTGTTTTTT. Protein product: CSARGRGNEKLFF. This rearrangement joins TRBV20-1 to TRBJ1-4; unclear D gene. Germline V gives CDR1 DFQATT, CDR2 SNEGSKA (reference sequence). Trimming took off 1 base at V and 4 bases at J, with 7 bases between the two ends. The CDR3 is 13 residues long.

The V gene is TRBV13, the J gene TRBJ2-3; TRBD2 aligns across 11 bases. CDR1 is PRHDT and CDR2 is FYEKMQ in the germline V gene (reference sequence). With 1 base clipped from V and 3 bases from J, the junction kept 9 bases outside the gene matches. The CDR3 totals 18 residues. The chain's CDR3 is CASSLVGRLAGKTDTQYF. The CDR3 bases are TGTGCCAGCAGCTTAGTGGGTCGACTAGCGGGGAAGACAGATACGCAGTATTTT.

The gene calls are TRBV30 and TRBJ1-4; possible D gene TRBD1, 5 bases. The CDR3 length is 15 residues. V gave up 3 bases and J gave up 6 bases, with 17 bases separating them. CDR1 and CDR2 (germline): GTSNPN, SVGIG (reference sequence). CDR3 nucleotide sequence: TGTGCCTGGAGCCATAATTGGGGGGTGGATGAAAAACTGTTTTTT. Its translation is CAWSHNWGVDEKLFF. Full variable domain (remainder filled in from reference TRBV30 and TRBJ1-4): SQTIHQWPATLVQPVGSPLSLECTVEGTSNPNLYWYRQAAGRGLQLLFYSVGIGQISSEVPQNLSASRPQDRQFILSSKKLLLSDSGFYLCAWSHNWGVDEKLFFGSGTQLSVL.

CDR3 nucleotides: TGTGCCAGCAGCCCTGGACTAGCGACGGACATTCAGTACTTC. This translates into CASSPGLATDIQYF. The V and J genes are TRBV27 and TRBJ2-4; 9 nucleotides match TRBD2. Per the germline V gene, CDR1 is MNHEY and CDR2 is SMNVEV (reference sequence). This CDR3 comprises 14 residues. The ends lost 6 bases at V and 8 bases at J; junction bases unmatched: 8.

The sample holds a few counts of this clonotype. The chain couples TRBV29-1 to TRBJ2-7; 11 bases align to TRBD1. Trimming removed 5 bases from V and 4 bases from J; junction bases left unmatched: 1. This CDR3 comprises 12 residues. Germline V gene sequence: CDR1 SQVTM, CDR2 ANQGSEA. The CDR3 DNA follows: TGCAGCGTTCGGGACAGGGGGTACGAGCAGTACTTC. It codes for CSVRDRGYEQYF.

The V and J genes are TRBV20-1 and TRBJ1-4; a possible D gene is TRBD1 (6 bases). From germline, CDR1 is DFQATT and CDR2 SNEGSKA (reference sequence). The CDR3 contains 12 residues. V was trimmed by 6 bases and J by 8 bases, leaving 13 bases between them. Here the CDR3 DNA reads TGCAGTGCCCCGGAAGGGGGGGAAAAACTGTTTTTT. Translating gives CSAPEGGEKLFF.

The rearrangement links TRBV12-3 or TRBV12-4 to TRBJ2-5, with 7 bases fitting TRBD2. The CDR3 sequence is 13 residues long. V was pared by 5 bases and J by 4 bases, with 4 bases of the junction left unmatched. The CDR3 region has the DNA TGTGCCAGCAGTGTCACTAGCGTAGAGACCCAGTACTTC. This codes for CASSVTSVETQYF.

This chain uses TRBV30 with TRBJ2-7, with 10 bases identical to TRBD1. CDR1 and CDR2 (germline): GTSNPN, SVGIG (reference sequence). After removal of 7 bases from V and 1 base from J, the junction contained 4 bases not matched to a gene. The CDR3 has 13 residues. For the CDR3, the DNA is TGTGCCTTTGACAGGGGGCTTTCCTACGAGCAGTACTTC. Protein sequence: CAFDRGLSYEQYF.

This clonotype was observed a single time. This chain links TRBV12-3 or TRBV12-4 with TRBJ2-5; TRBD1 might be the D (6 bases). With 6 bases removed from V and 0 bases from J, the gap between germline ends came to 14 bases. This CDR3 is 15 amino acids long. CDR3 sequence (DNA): TGTGCCAGCAGCCCCCACGACAGGAACCAAGAGACCCAGTACTTC. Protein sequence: CASSPHDRNQETQYF.

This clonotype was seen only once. CDR3 DNA sequence: TGTGCCAGCAGCCAAGATCGGGCAGCCGAGCAGTACGTC. It specifies CASSQDRAAEQYV. This rearrangement joins TRBV3-1 to TRBJ2-7; D not resolved. CDR1 and CDR2 (germline): LGHDT, YNNKEL (reference sequence). The ends were cut back, 0 bases at V and 6 bases at J, with 9 bases in the middle. This CDR3 contains 13 residues.

DNA of the CDR3: TGCAGTGCTCGGACGGTTAAGTATGGCTACACCTTC. This translates into CSARTVKYGYTF. The rearrangement links TRBV20-1 to TRBJ1-2; D gene ambiguous. The length of the CDR3 is 12 residues. V lost 5 bases, J lost 5 bases, and 12 bases lay in between. Germline V lookup: CDR1 DFQATT, CDR2 SNEGSKA (reference sequence).

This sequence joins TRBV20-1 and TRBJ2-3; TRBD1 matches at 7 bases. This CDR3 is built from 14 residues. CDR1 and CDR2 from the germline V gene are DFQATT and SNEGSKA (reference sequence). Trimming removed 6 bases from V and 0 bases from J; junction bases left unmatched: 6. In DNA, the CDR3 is TGCAGTGCCCTGACAGGGTCGAGCACAGATACGCAGTATTTT. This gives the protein CSALTGSSTDTQYF.

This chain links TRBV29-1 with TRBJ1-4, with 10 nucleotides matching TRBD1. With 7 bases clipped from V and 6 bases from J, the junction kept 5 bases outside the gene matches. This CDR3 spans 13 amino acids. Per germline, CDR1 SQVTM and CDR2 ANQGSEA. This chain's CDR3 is CSAFDRGHEKLFF. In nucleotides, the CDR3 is TGCAGCGCCTTCGACAGGGGGCATGAAAAACTGTTTTTT.